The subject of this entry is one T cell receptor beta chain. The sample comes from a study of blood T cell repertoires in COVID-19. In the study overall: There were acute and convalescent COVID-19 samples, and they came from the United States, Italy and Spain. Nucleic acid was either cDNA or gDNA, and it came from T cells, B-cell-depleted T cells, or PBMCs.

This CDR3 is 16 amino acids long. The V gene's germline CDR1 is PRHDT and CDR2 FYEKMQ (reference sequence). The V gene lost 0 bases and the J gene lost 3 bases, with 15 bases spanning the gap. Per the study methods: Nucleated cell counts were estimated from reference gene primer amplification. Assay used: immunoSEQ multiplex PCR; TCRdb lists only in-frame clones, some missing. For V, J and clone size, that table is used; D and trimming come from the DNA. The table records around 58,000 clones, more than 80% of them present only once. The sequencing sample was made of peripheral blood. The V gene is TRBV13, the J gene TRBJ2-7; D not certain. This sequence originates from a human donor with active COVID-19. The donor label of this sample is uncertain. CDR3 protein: CASSLGPGSVNYEQYF. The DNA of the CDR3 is TGTGCCAGCAGCTTAGGCCCAGGTTCCGTGAACTACGAGCAGTACTTC.